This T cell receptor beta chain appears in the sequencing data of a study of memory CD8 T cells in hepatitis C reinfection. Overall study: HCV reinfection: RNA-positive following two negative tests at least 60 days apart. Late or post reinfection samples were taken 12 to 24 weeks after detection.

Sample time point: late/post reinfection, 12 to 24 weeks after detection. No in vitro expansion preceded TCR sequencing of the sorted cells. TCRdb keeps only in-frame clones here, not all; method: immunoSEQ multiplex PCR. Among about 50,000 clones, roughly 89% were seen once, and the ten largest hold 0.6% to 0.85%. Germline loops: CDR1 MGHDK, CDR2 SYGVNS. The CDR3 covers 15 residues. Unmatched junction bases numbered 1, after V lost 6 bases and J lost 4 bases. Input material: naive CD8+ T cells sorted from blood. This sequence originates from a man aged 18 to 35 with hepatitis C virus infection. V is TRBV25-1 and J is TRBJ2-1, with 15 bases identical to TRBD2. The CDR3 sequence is CASRGLAGGYNEQFF. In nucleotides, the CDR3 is TGTGCCAGCAGGGGACTAGCGGGGGGTTACAATGAGCAGTTCTTC.